This entry lists 16 T cell receptor beta chains sequenced from one sample in a study of shared clonotypes between healthy human individuals. The assay was immunoSEQ multiplex PCR, and TCRdb's table has in-frame clones only and misses some. The data show 2 million to 2.5 million clones, about 90% seen once. Specimen: naive CD4+ T cells from PBMCs. Subset here: CD45RA+ positively selected. All receptors derive from a man between 18 and 35 years old in good health. Some clones in this sample may be carry-over from other donors' samples.

The chain has TRBV7-2 and TRBJ1-4; 11 bases align to TRBD1. Germline loops: CDR1 SGHTA, CDR2 FQGNSA. The CDR3 runs to 15 residues. V dropped 4 bases and J dropped 8; count of bases not matched to a gene: 6. CDR3 sequence reads: CASSYRTGGREKLFF. The CDR3 DNA sequence: TGTGCCAGCAGCTATAGGACAGGGGGCAGGGAAAAACTGTTTTTT.

The J gene is TRBJ2-5, the V gene TRBV5-1; D may be TRBD1 or TRBD2 (5 bases each). Germline loops: CDR1 SGHRS, CDR2 YFSETQ. This CDR3 has 17 amino acids. The V and J ends lost 4 bases and 5 bases respectively, with 24 bases between them. The CDR3 DNA is TGCGCCAGCAGCCCGTCACCGGTAGGGCAGGGAGTGGAGACCCAGTACTTC. Translating it yields CASSPSPVGQGVETQYF.

V gene TRBV6-6 combines with J gene TRBJ2-7; 10 bases agree with TRBD2. Germline V gives CDR1 MNHNY, CDR2 SVGAGI (reference sequence). After removal of 7 bases from V and 4 bases from J, the junction contained 13 bases not matched to a gene. This CDR3 has 16 residues. The CDR3 loop is CASTPGETSGKYEQYF. CDR3 DNA: TGTGCCAGCACCCCAGGGGAAACTAGCGGGAAGTACGAGCAGTACTTC.

This rearrangement joins TRBV5-1 to TRBJ2-7, with D perhaps TRBD1 (6 bases). V was pared by 0 bases and J by 5 bases, with 18 bases between. CDR1 is SGHRS, CDR2 YFSETQ, per germline. This CDR3 has 16 residues. This chain's CDR3 is CASSLGGRTVTNEQYF. CDR3 DNA sequence: TGCGCCAGCAGCTTGGGGGGGCGGACAGTAACCAACGAGCAGTACTTC.

This clone has a single count. The chain employs TRBV28 and TRBJ2-5; 7 positions agree with TRBD2. J lost 4 bases, V lost 3 bases, and 8 bases had no gene match. This CDR3 has 15 residues. The germline V gene has CDR1 MDHEN and CDR2 SYDVKM. The CDR3 DNA reads TGTGCCAGCAGTTTGGGGGGAGGGATAACAGAGACCCAGTACTTC. Its protein product is CASSLGGGITETQYF.

The genes are TRBV2 and TRBJ2-7; 8 bases align to TRBD1. This CDR3 has 16 residues. Trimming removed 4 bases from V and 0 bases from J; junction bases left unmatched: 8. Looked up from germline, CDR1 is SNHLY and CDR2 is FYNNEI. As DNA, the CDR3 is TGTGCCAGCAGTGTCCGAAGACAGGGGTACTCCTACGAGCAGTACTTC. Amino acid sequence: CASSVRRQGYSYEQYF.

The chain employs TRBV5-1 and TRBJ2-5, with D unresolved. From germline, CDR1 is SGHRS and CDR2 YFSETQ. This CDR3 is built from 17 residues. V dropped 0 bases and J dropped 4 bases, with 19 bases sitting between them. The CDR3 here is CASSLAGTRATRETQYF. In nucleotides, the CDR3 is TGCGCCAGCAGCTTGGCCGGCACACGGGCCACCCGAGAGACCCAGTACTTC. Full variable domain (outside the CDR3, taken from reference TRBV5-1 and TRBJ2-5): KAGVTQTPRYLIKTRGQQVTLSCSPISGHRSVSWYQQTPGQGLQFLFEYFSETQRNKGNFPGRFSGRQFSNSRSEMNVSTLELGDSALYLCASSLAGTRATRETQYFGPGTRLLVL.

The rearrangement uses TRBV5-4 and TRBJ1-1; D remains unclear. Germline V gene sequence: CDR1 SGHNT, CDR2 YYREEE (reference sequence). This CDR3 has 16 amino acids. Between the trimmed V and J ends, which lost 4 bases and 0 bases, there was a span of 16 bases. The CDR3 region has the DNA TGTGCCAGCAGCCCTTTGTGGCGTGGGATGAACACTGAAGCTTTCTTT. It specifies CASSPLWRGMNTEAFF.

This chain uses TRBV10-1 with TRBJ1-5; D is possibly TRBD1 (6 bases). The germline V gene has CDR1 WNHNN and CDR2 SYGVQD (reference sequence). The CDR3 runs to 18 residues. V was trimmed by 6 bases and J by 0 bases, leaving 21 bases between them. CDR3 in amino acids: CASRGRTGTTYSNQPQHF. Here the CDR3 DNA reads TGCGCCAGCAGAGGTCGAACCGGGACAACCTATAGCAATCAGCCCCAGCATTTT.

Remarks on this clone: Other nucleotide sequences from this sample produce the same CDR3. The V and J genes are TRBV5-1 and TRBJ2-7, with TRBD1 matching 8 bases. Germline V gene data show CDR1 as SGHRS and CDR2 as YFSETQ. This CDR3 has 14 amino acids. The ends lost 3 bases at V and 1 base at J; junction bases unmatched: 3. CDR3 in amino acids: CASSSQGESYEQYF. The CDR3 DNA is TGCGCCAGCAGCTCACAGGGGGAGTCCTACGAGCAGTACTTC.

Notes on this clone: At one boundary the junction diverges from the germline segment, which might be a read error. The rearrangement links TRBV7-3 to TRBJ1-2; 7 bases map to TRBD1. Germline V gives CDR1 SGHTA, CDR2 FQGTGA. The length of the CDR3 is 13 residues. This CDR3 is CASSLGQTGKLRF. In nucleotides, the CDR3 is TGTGCCAGCAGCTTAGGACAGACAGGGAAATTACGCTTC. The full variable domain, with the rest looked up from reference TRBV7-3 and TRBJ1-2, is GAGVSQTPSNKVTEKGKYVELRCDPISGHTALYWYRQSLGQGPEFLIYFQGTGAADDSGLPNDRFFAVRPEGSVSTLKIQRTERGDSAVYLCASSLGQTGKLRFGSGTRLTVV.

The chain employs TRBV28 and TRBJ1-2; D ambiguous. The V end lost 7 bases, the J end lost 8 bases, and 14 bases lay between the germline ends. CDR1 and CDR2 (germline): MDHEN, SYDVKM. The CDR3 spans 12 residues. The CDR3 is CASIEEVGGYTF. In DNA form, the CDR3 reads TGTGCCAGCATAGAGGAGGTGGGGGGCTACACCTTC.

The chain employs TRBV5-4 and TRBJ2-3; 7 bases match TRBD1. Per the germline V gene, CDR1 is SGHNT and CDR2 is YYREEE (reference sequence). This CDR3 comprises 15 residues. After removal of 0 bases from V and 5 bases from J, the junction contained 6 bases not matched to a gene. CDR3 protein: CASSLVNRGEDTQYF. DNA of the CDR3: TGTGCCAGCAGCTTGGTTAACAGGGGTGAAGATACGCAGTATTTT.

V usage is TRBV21-1 and J usage is TRBJ2-6; the DNA was not used to check the table's D call, TRBD1. TRBV21-1 is annotated as a pseudogene. There are 17 residues in the CDR3. CDR3: CASRDRDRDSGANVLTF. The DNA of the CDR3 is TGTGCCAGCAGGGACCGGGACAGGGACTCTGGGGCCAACGTCCTGACTTTC.

A word on this clone: Other DNA sequences in the sample encode the same CDR3. The chain couples TRBV19 to TRBJ1-5, with a weak D call TRBD1 (6 bases). Germline CDR1 LNHDA, CDR2 SQIVND (reference sequence). V lost 3 bases and J 3 bases, leaving 9 bases between the germline ends. The CDR3 totals 14 residues. CDR3 in DNA: TGTGCCAGTAGTATCGGGACACTCAATCAGCCCCAGCATTTT. This gives the protein CASSIGTLNQPQHF.

This clone is a singleton in its sample. The chain joins TRBV5-8 to TRBJ2-1; TRBD2 aligns across 10 bases. In germline, CDR1 is SGHTS, CDR2 YDEGEE. V was clipped by 2 bases and J by 10 bases; unmatched bases: 6. CDR3 size: 14 residues. The CDR3 spells CASSLLAGNREQFF. The CDR3 DNA sequence: TGTGCCAGCAGCTTACTAGCGGGAAATCGGGAGCAGTTCTTC.